These 17 T cell receptor beta chains were all obtained from the same sample, sequenced in a study of identical twins. TCRdb itself ran the 5' RACE reads through MiXCR, one entry per CDR3 protein. The table records roughly 690,000 distinct CDR3 sequences, approximately 6.1% of them present only once. The specimen sequenced was naive T cells sorted from blood. Receptors were obtained from a man aged 18 to 29 in good health.

This clonotype has just a few counts. The CDR3 DNA sequence: TGTGCCAGCAGCCAAGGTGACGCATTGATCCGTCCCGGGGAGCTGTTTTTT. It yields the protein CASSQGDALIRPGELFF. The V call is TRBV3-1, the J call TRBJ2-2, with D hard to call. This CDR3 is built from 17 residues. The V end was cut by 1 base, the J end by 6 bases, with 18 bases between. Germline V gene data show CDR1 as LGHDT and CDR2 as YNNKEL (reference sequence).

This clonotype has only a few counts. The chain carries TRBV7-9 and TRBJ2-1; D unclear. This CDR3 spans 13 amino acids. V lost 1 base to trimming and J lost 5 bases, with 6 bases between them. The germline V gene has CDR1 SEHNR and CDR2 FQNEAQ (reference sequence). The CDR3 spells CASSLGSDNEQFF. CDR3 sequence (DNA): TGTGCCAGCAGCTTAGGATCTGACAATGAGCAGTTCTTC.

In its sample, this clonotype was seen many times. The chain uses TRBV7-2 and TRBJ2-7; 11 nucleotides match TRBD2. After removal of 1 base from V and 5 bases from J, the junction contained 7 bases not matched to a gene. The germline V gene encodes CDR1 SGHTA and CDR2 FQGNSA. The CDR3 is 16 residues long. CDR3 nucleotide sequence: TGTGCCAGCAGCTTAGGGATAGCGGGAGGGCCCCACGAGCAGTACTTC. It translates to CASSLGIAGGPHEQYF.

This clonotype was counted at least ten times. V usage is TRBV6-2 or TRBV6-3 and J usage is TRBJ1-5; no reliable D call. The CDR3 totals 13 residues. Germline V gives CDR1 MNHEY, CDR2 SVGEGT. Trimming removed 0 bases at V and 0 bases at J, with 0 bases between. CDR3 coding DNA: TGTGCCAGCAGTTACTCTAGCAATCAGCCCCAGCATTTT. Translated, it gives CASSYSSNQPQHF.

Worth noting for this clonotype: No conserved phenylalanine or tryptophan is present at the end of the CDR3, so a read error is the likely explanation. This rearrangement joins TRBV12-3 or TRBV12-4 to TRBJ2-3; D gene unclear. This CDR3 spans 14 amino acids. Trimming took 5 bases from V and 0 from J, leaving 9 bases between them. The CDR3 is CASSTSASTDTQYC. Here the CDR3 DNA reads TGTGCCAGCAGTACCAGCGCTAGCACAGATACGCAGTATTGT.

This clonotype was counted at least ten times. The V gene is TRBV6-1, the J gene TRBJ2-1; D remains unclear. Germline V lookup: CDR1 MNHNS, CDR2 SASEGT. The CDR3 has 14 residues. Trimming removed 6 bases at V and 2 bases at J, with 11 bases between. DNA of the CDR3: TGTGCCAGCAGATCCACTAATCCCTACAATGAGCAGTTCTTC. This encodes CASRSTNPYNEQFF.

The table lists this clonotype with a few counts. The gene calls are TRBV5-1 and TRBJ2-7; 8 bases match TRBD2. The CDR3 runs 13 residues. The junction had 10 bases not matched to a gene; V was cut back by 8 bases and J by 6 bases. Germline lookup yields CDR1 SGHRS and CDR2 YFSETQ. The CDR3 nucleotides read TGCGCCAGTACTTCAGCGGGAGCGGGCGAGCAGTACTTC. Amino acid sequence: CASTSAGAGEQYF.

In this sample, this clonotype turned up a few times. The chain combines TRBV7-7 with TRBJ2-5; D might be TRBD2 (6 bases). This CDR3 comprises 13 residues. Between the trimmed V and J ends, which lost 10 bases and 4 bases, there was a span of 16 bases. CDR1 and CDR2 (germline): SSHAT, FNYEAQ (reference sequence). The CDR3 here is CATLGEAGETQYF. DNA of the CDR3: TGTGCCACCCTGGGGGAGGCCGGAGAGACCCAGTACTTC.

This clonotype was counted many times. The chain uses TRBV5-1 and TRBJ2-5; TRBD2 matches at 11 bases. The CDR3 has 15 amino acids. Trimming cost V 4 bases and J 6 bases; bases outside gene matches: 8. Germline V gives CDR1 SGHRS, CDR2 YFSETQ. The CDR3 DNA reads as TGCGCCAGCAGCCAACTAGCGGGAGAGGGAAAGACCCAGTACTTC. Amino acids: CASSQLAGEGKTQYF.

This clonotype was recorded a few times. This sequence joins TRBV5-1 and TRBJ2-2, with D uncertain. Trimming shortened V by 4 bases and J by 4 bases, and 17 bases separated the two germline ends. The CDR3 sequence is 16 residues long. Per the germline V gene, CDR1 is SGHRS and CDR2 is YFSETQ. CDR3 DNA sequence: TGCGCCAGCAGCCCGGGTGCCAACTCGGGCACCGGGGAGCTGTTTTTT. It codes for CASSPGANSGTGELFF.

This clonotype appeared many times. The V and J genes are TRBV5-1 and TRBJ1-1; 7 bases agree with TRBD1. There are 14 residues in the CDR3. Germline CDR1 reads SGHRS; CDR2 reads YFSETQ. The ends lost 4 bases at V and 1 base at J; junction bases unmatched: 4. CDR3: CASSERQGNTEAFF. The DNA of the CDR3 is TGCGCCAGCAGCGAGAGACAGGGGAACACTGAAGCTTTCTTT.

The CDR3 loop is CAISENPVDTQYF. In nucleotides, the CDR3 is TGTGCCATCAGTGAGAACCCGGTCGACACGCAGTATTTT. The chain combines TRBV10-3 with TRBJ2-3; unclear D gene. Germline V CDR1 and CDR2: ENHRY, SYGVKD. This CDR3 is 13 amino acids long. Between the trimmed V and J ends, which lost 2 bases and 9 bases, there was a span of 12 bases.

This clonotype was counted many times. The chain recombines TRBV24-1 with TRBJ2-1, with unresolved D. Looked up from germline, CDR1 is KGHDR and CDR2 is SFDVKD. The CDR3 spans 15 residues. V was pared by 5 bases and J by 4 bases, with 14 bases between. The CDR3 DNA sequence: TGTGCCACCAGTGGTACAGAGAGGATATACAATGAGCAGTTCTTC. Protein sequence: CATSGTERIYNEQFF.

This clonotype came up many times. The rearrangement joins TRBV4-3 to TRBJ2-1; no clear D. V was cut by 0 bases and J by 4 bases, with 13 bases left in between. From germline, CDR1 is LGHNA and CDR2 YSLEER. The CDR3 totals 16 residues. CDR3 loop: CASSQDLLGRYNEQFF. CDR3 bases: TGCGCCAGCAGCCAAGATCTTTTGGGCAGGTACAATGAGCAGTTCTTC.

This clonotype was detected only a few times. This chain links TRBV18 with TRBJ2-3; D uncertain. CDR3 length equals 14 residues. V lost 2 bases and J lost 0, with 6 bases in between. Germline V CDR1 and CDR2: KGHSH, LQKENI. The CDR3 region is CASSPFFSTDTQYF. CDR3 DNA: TGTGCCAGCTCACCATTCTTCAGCACAGATACGCAGTATTTT.

This clonotype was seen ten or more times. The V and J genes are TRBV4-1 and TRBJ2-4; D perhaps matches TRBD2 (7 bases). V lost 3 bases, J lost 5 bases, and 23 bases lay in between. The CDR3 runs 18 residues. Germline V gene data show CDR1 as MGHRA and CDR2 as YSYEKL. CDR3 sequence reads: CASSQDGGGGYRENIQYF. In DNA, the CDR3 is TGCGCCAGCAGCCAGGATGGGGGGGGAGGGTACAGGGAAAACATTCAGTACTTC.

For the CDR3, the DNA is TGCGCCAGCAGCTTGGTAGGGGGACAGTTAGCTAACTATGGCTACACCTTC. Protein product: CASSLVGGQLANYGYTF. This chain joins TRBV5-1 and TRBJ1-2; 7 bases are a match to TRBD1. CDR1 is SGHRS, CDR2 YFSETQ, per germline. This CDR3 comprises 17 residues. V lost 0 bases, J lost 0 bases, and 8 bases stayed unmatched. The whole variable domain, filled in from reference TRBV5-1 and TRBJ1-2, reads KAGVTQTPRYLIKTRGQQVTLSCSPISGHRSVSWYQQTPGQGLQFLFEYFSETQRNKGNFPGRFSGRQFSNSRSEMNVSTLELGDSALYLCASSLVGGQLANYGYTFGSGTRLTVV.